This TCR beta chain was identified during a study of blood T cell repertoires in COVID-19. Study as a whole: Spain, Italy and the United States supplied samples that represented acute and convalescent COVID-19. In each case, the material was cDNA or gDNA derived from T cells, B-cell-depleted T cells, or PBMCs.

This CDR3 spans 16 amino acids. The J segment lost 3 bases and the V segment lost 3 bases, leaving 6 bases of the junction unmatched. Germline V gene sequence: CDR1 SGDLS, CDR2 YYNGEE. In the study's own analysis: Researchers report that nucleated cell counts were estimated from reference gene primer amplification. Sequencing used immunoSEQ multiplex PCR; TCRdb keeps in-frame clones, though not all of them. The V and J calls and clone size are taken from that table; D and trimming were inferred from the DNA. The sample consists of under 95,000 clones, roughly 83% of them appearing once. The receptor was isolated from a human donor in a cohort sampled during active COVID-19. Sequences were obtained from peripheral blood. The chain has TRBV9 and TRBJ2-7; TRBD2 agrees at 13 bases. CDR3 sequence reads: CASSGGGLAGFYEQYF. DNA for the CDR3: TGTGCCAGCAGCGGAGGGGGACTAGCGGGATTCTACGAGCAGTACTTC.